The 3 T cell receptor beta chains listed next were all sequenced from one sample in a study of CDR3 diversity in severe acne. TCRdb analysed the PCR reads with MiXCR anew, one entry per CDR3 protein. The profile shows 85,000 to 120,000 distinct CDR3 sequences, 51% of them singletons. Sequencing was carried out using blood. These receptors all stem from a male donor with acne.

A few counts support this clonotype. This chain connects TRBV27 to TRBJ2-1; the match to TRBD1 covers 9 bases. V dropped 1 base and J dropped 5; count of bases not matched to a gene: 0. Germline-derived CDR1 and CDR2 are MNHEY and SMNVEV (reference sequence). This CDR3 region has 14 residues. The CDR3 here is CASSLWTGDNEQFF. CDR3 bases: TGTGCCAGCAGTTTATGGACAGGGGACAATGAGCAGTTCTTC.

This clonotype was seen many times. The conserved phenylalanine or tryptophan normally closing the CDR3 is absent here, so this likely arose from a read error. Because the CDR3's place on the DNA is in doubt, the DNA is left out and the CDR3 is given as listed by TCRdb. V usage is TRBV6-2 or TRBV6-3 and J usage is TRBJ2-7; the D call in the table, TRBD2, was not verified against the DNA. The germline CDR1 and CDR2 sequences are MNHEY and SVGEGT. 10 amino acids form the CDR3, both terminal residues included. This CDR3 is CASSWTSGSL.

As concerns this clonotype: A much bigger clone sits one base away, suggesting this may be a read error. The rearrangement links TRBV2 to TRBJ2-2; 8 bases line up with TRBD2. The CDR3 consists of 17 residues. Per the germline V gene, CDR1 is SNHLY and CDR2 is FYNNEI. The CDR3 reads CASSLNRGRQLSGELLF. CDR3 in DNA: TGTGCCAGCAGTTTGAATAGGGGCAGACAACTTAGCGGGGAGCTGTTGTTT.